These 32 T cell receptor beta chains came from one sample sequenced in a study of radiation and T cells in renal cell carcinoma. Time point denoted: blood 4 weeks post-SBRT, at nephrectomy. Specified treatment: 15 Gy SBRT to primary tumor, nephrectomy 4 weeks later. Produced via immunoSEQ multiplex PCR; TCRdb's table is partial and in-frame only. The sample carries roughly 58,000 clones, about three quarters recorded once. The source was blood, collected from a patient whose treatment included radiotherapy and nephrectomy. These receptors all come from a man in his sixties with renal cell carcinoma.

The chain couples TRBV28 to TRBJ1-4; possible D gene TRBD1, 5 bases. CDR3 length: 12 residues. V was trimmed by 4 bases and J by 10 bases, leaving 10 bases between them. Germline-derived CDR1 and CDR2 are MDHEN and SYDVKM. The CDR3 nucleotides read TGTGCCAGCAGTTCCGGGACGCTAAAACTGTTTTTT. It translates to CASSSGTLKLFF. Full variable domain (missing parts from reference TRBV28 and TRBJ1-4): DVKVTQSSRYLVKRTGEKVFLECVQDMDHENMFWYRQDPGLGLRLIYFSYDVKMKEKGDIPEGYSVSREKKERFSLILESASTNQTSMYLCASSSGTLKLFFGSGTQLSVL.

This clone has just a few counts. The chain is built from TRBV19 and TRBJ1-1, with 7 bases that match TRBD1. CDR3 length: 14 amino acids. Germline trimming cut 10 bases from V and 1 base from J; bases unmatched to any gene: 9. Per the germline V gene, CDR1 is LNHDA and CDR2 is SQIVND (reference sequence). CDR3 residues: CATNRGGQNTEAFF. In DNA form, the CDR3 reads TGTGCCACCAACAGGGGAGGCCAGAACACTGAAGCTTTCTTT.

The chain couples TRBV18 to TRBJ2-1; 8 bases agree with TRBD2. V lost 6 bases and J lost 4; bases outside the gene matches: 11. The CDR3 has 16 amino acids. Germline CDR1 reads KGHSH; CDR2 reads LQKENI. CDR3 residues: CASSPSGGASYNEQFF. CDR3 DNA sequence: TGTGCCAGCTCGCCCTCCGGGGGGGCCTCATACAATGAGCAGTTCTTC.

The rearrangement joins TRBV21-1 to TRBJ1-2; the table assigns TRBD1, which was not confirmed against the DNA. TRBV21-1 represents a pseudogene. This CDR3 has 14 amino acids. CDR3: CASSRETGHYGYTF. CDR3 nucleotides: TGTGCCAGCAGCAGAGAGACAGGGCACTATGGCTACACCTTC.

The chain joins TRBV13 to TRBJ2-3; TRBD2 might be the D (5 bases). V lost 1 base and J 13 bases, leaving 18 bases between the germline ends. This CDR3 contains 14 residues. The germline V gene has CDR1 PRHDT and CDR2 FYEKMQ (reference sequence). CDR3 sequence reads: CASSLVVGQREEYF. The CDR3 DNA reads TGTGCCAGCAGCTTAGTGGTAGGGCAGAGGGAAGAGTATTTT.

The V and J genes are TRBV27 and TRBJ1-5; 7 bases match TRBD1. CDR1 and CDR2 from the germline V gene are MNHEY and SMNVEV (reference sequence). This CDR3 has 14 residues. V shed 7 bases, J shed 4 bases, and the junction held 7 bases outside the gene matches. The CDR3 here is CASNTGAANQPQHF. The CDR3 coding sequence is TGTGCCAGCAATACAGGGGCCGCTAATCAGCCCCAGCATTTT.

V is TRBV29-1 and J is TRBJ2-3, with TRBD2 matching 9 bases. J was trimmed by 11 bases and V by 6 bases; bases with no gene match: 9. Germline values: CDR1 SQVTM, CDR2 ANQGSEA. CDR3 length: 12 amino acids. The CDR3 DNA is TGCAGCGTCGCCCCCTCTAGCGGGGTGCAGTATTTT. The encoded protein is CSVAPSSGVQYF.

The chain joins TRBV29-1 to TRBJ2-2; D gene unclear. The germline V gene encodes CDR1 SQVTM and CDR2 ANQGSEA. V was shortened by 0 bases and J by 6 bases, with 11 bases between the two germline ends. The CDR3 covers 14 residues. Here the CDR3 DNA reads TGCAGCGTTGAAGATTCGAAAGGGTCCGGGGAGCTGTTTTTT. It specifies CSVEDSKGSGELFF.

The genes are TRBV30 and TRBJ1-1; D remains ambiguous. Per germline, CDR1 GTSNPN and CDR2 SVGIG (reference sequence). With 1 base removed from V and 2 bases from J, the gap between germline ends came to 14 bases. There are 15 residues in the CDR3. This chain's CDR3 is CAWSEGGLINTEAFF. Here the CDR3 DNA reads TGTGCCTGGAGTGAGGGCGGTCTGATCAACACTGAAGCTTTCTTT.

This clone was counted a few times. The genes are TRBV19 and TRBJ1-4, with D unclear. From germline, CDR1 is LNHDA and CDR2 SQIVND (reference sequence). The V end lost 3 bases, the J end lost 7 bases, and 6 bases lay between the germline ends. The CDR3 has 12 amino acids. The CDR3 DNA is TGTGCCAGTAGTATTCGGGGTGAAAAACTGTTTTTT. It specifies CASSIRGEKLFF.

This clone was observed once. J is TRBJ2-7 and V is TRBV9; TRBD1 matches at 9 bases. Losses at the gene ends were 0 bases for V and 1 base for J; bases not matched to a gene: 5. Germline V lookup: CDR1 SGDLS, CDR2 YYNGEE. The CDR3 has 16 amino acids. For the CDR3, the DNA is TGTGCCAGCAGCGTAGGGGGGACAGGGAATTCCTACGAGCAGTACTTC. Its protein is CASSVGGTGNSYEQYF.

This chain uses TRBV29-1 with TRBJ2-2, with no clear D. This CDR3 spans 14 amino acids. The germline CDR1 and CDR2 sequences are SQVTM and ANQGSEA. Trimming took off 7 bases at V and 0 bases at J, with 12 bases between the two ends. CDR3 bases: TGCAGCGCTTGGTCCATCGCGAACACCGGGGAGCTGTTTTTT. Amino acid sequence: CSAWSIANTGELFF.

The chain joins TRBV11-2 to TRBJ2-7; tentatively, D is TRBD1 (6 bases). The CDR3 spans 13 residues. CDR1 is SGHAT and CDR2 is FQNNGV in the germline V gene. V lost 5 bases, J lost 4 bases, and 12 bases lay in between. CDR3 residues: CASSPTGQYEQYV. The CDR3, as DNA: TGTGCCAGCAGCCCGACCGGACAGTACGAGCAGTACGTC.

The chain combines TRBV14 with TRBJ2-4, with 12 positions matching TRBD2. The V gene's germline CDR1 is SGHDN and CDR2 FVKESK. The CDR3 is 19 residues long. V shed 1 base and J 0 bases; nucleotides not matched to a gene: 7. The CDR3 loop is CASSQVLAGGPGAKNIQYF. DNA for the CDR3: TGTGCCAGCAGCCAAGTCCTAGCGGGGGGGCCCGGAGCCAAAAACATTCAGTACTTC.

This chain links TRBV6-5 with TRBJ2-7; 9 nucleotides agree with TRBD1. This CDR3 contains 16 residues. CDR1 and CDR2 (germline): MNHEY, SVGAGI. V shed 1 base, J shed 0 bases, and the junction held 4 bases outside the gene matches. The DNA for the CDR3 is TGTGCCAGCAGTTACTTGGGACAGGGCTTCTCCTACGAGCAGTACTTC. It encodes CASSYLGQGFSYEQYF.

This clone has just one count. The V gene is TRBV5-5, the J gene TRBJ2-3; 8 bases align to TRBD2. Per germline, CDR1 SGHKS and CDR2 YYEKEE (reference sequence). Germline trimming cut 2 bases from V and 4 bases from J; bases unmatched to any gene: 3. The CDR3 runs 14 residues. CDR3 DNA sequence: TGTGCCAGCAGCTTAGCGGGAGCCGCAGATACGCAGTATTTT. Protein product: CASSLAGAADTQYF.

This chain links TRBV30 with TRBJ2-1; 7 bases line up with TRBD2. Trimming took 5 bases from V and 0 from J; bases not matched to a gene: 4. CDR3 size: 14 residues. Germline-derived CDR1 and CDR2 are GTSNPN and SVGIG (reference sequence). The CDR3: CAWERTSSYNEQFF. For the CDR3, the DNA is TGTGCCTGGGAACGGACTAGCTCCTACAATGAGCAGTTCTTC. Filled out from reference TRBV30 and TRBJ2-1, the complete variable domain reads SQTIHQWPATLVQPVGSPLSLECTVEGTSNPNLYWYRQAAGRGLQLLFYSVGIGQISSEVPQNLSASRPQDRQFILSSKKLLLSDSGFYLCAWERTSSYNEQFFGPGTRLTVL.

The rearrangement joins TRBV18 to TRBJ1-5; D is unresolved. From germline, CDR1 is KGHSH and CDR2 LQKENI. V was cut by 4 bases and J by 6 bases, with 10 bases left in between. The CDR3 runs 13 residues. The CDR3 is CASSQREGQPQHF. CDR3 DNA sequence: TGTGCCAGCTCACAACGGGAAGGTCAGCCCCAGCATTTT.

This clone was detected once. V and J are TRBV5-6 and TRBJ1-6; TRBD1 agrees at 8 bases. Trimming removed 4 bases from V and 5 bases from J; junction bases left unmatched: 8. The CDR3 is 16 amino acids. The germline gives CDR1 SGHDT, CDR2 YYEEEE. Here the CDR3 DNA reads TGTGCCAGCAGCGGCGGACAGGGTGCCCATAATTCACCCCTCCACTTT. It codes for CASSGGQGAHNSPLHF.

The chain links TRBV11-3 to TRBJ2-6; a possible D gene is TRBD2 (5 bases). Trimming cost V 0 bases and J 0 bases, with 12 bases left between them. Germline V CDR1 and CDR2: SGHNT, YENEEA. CDR3 length: 18 amino acids. The CDR3 DNA sequence: TGTGCCAGCAGCTTAGATCGCGGAGGACCCTCTGGGGCCAACGTCCTGACTTTC. It codes for CASSLDRGGPSGANVLTF.

V usage is TRBV6-1 and J usage is TRBJ1-1; 9 nucleotides line up with TRBD1. With 1 base clipped from V and 6 bases from J, the junction kept 9 bases outside the gene matches. This CDR3 has 16 amino acids. Germline V gene data show CDR1 as MNHNS and CDR2 as SASEGT. The DNA for the CDR3 is TGTGCCAGCAGTGAAGGGGTTGTGAGACAGGGGGCTGAAGCTTTCTTT. It is translated as CASSEGVVRQGAEAFF.

The chain couples TRBV6-5 to TRBJ1-1; D unclear. The CDR3 is made up of 14 amino acids. The germline V and J ends were trimmed by 2 bases and 2 bases, with 9 bases remaining between them. Germline assignment: CDR1 MNHEY and CDR2 SVGAGI. The CDR3 coding sequence is TGTGCCAGCAGTTACACCGACGGTAACACTGAAGCTTTCTTT. Translated: CASSYTDGNTEAFF.

V usage is TRBV12-2 and J usage is TRBJ2-2; the D call of TRBD2 is as the table states it, not checked on the DNA. TRBV12-2 is recorded as a pseudogene. This CDR3 region has 17 residues. The CDR3 region is CASSLERKRRDTGELFF. The CDR3, as DNA: TGTGCAAGCAGCTTGGAGCGGAAGCGCCGGGACACCGGGGAGCTGTTTTTT.

The chain carries TRBV2 and TRBJ2-5; D possibly corresponds to TRBD2 (6 bases). Germline V gene sequence: CDR1 SNHLY, CDR2 FYNNEI. The CDR3 has 13 amino acids. Trimming left V 5 bases short and J 5 bases short, with 12 bases between. This chain's CDR3 is CASSPGTYETQYF. In DNA form, the CDR3 reads TGTGCCAGCAGTCCCGGGACTTACGAGACCCAGTACTTC. Looking up the rest from reference TRBV2 and TRBJ2-5 gives the full variable domain: EPEVTQTPSHQVTQMGQEVILRCVPISNHLYFYWYRQILGQKVEFLVSFYNNEISEKSEIFDDQFSVERPDGSNFTLKIRSTKLEDSAMYFCASSPGTYETQYFGPGTRLLVL.

The gene calls are TRBV7-2 and TRBJ1-1, with unresolved D. V shed 2 bases and J shed 4 bases, with 5 bases lying between them. Germline V gives CDR1 SGHTA, CDR2 FQGNSA. This CDR3 contains 12 residues. The CDR3 bases are TGTGCCAGCAGCTTAAGAGGCACTGAAGCTTTCTTT. This codes for CASSLRGTEAFF.

Turning to this clone: The sample contains more than one DNA sequence encoding this CDR3. CDR3 loop: CATSRDPLGNQPQHF. The CDR3 DNA sequence: TGTGCCACCAGCAGAGATCCGTTGGGCAATCAGCCCCAGCATTTT. The J gene is TRBJ1-5, the V gene TRBV15, with unresolved D. V was trimmed by 0 bases and J by 2 bases, leaving 8 bases between them. CDR3 length equals 15 residues. Germline CDR1 LNHNV, CDR2 YYDKDF (reference sequence).

This clone occurred once. The V call is TRBV6-1, the J call TRBJ2-1; the D is unclear. The germline V and J ends were trimmed by 6 bases and 4 bases, with 16 bases remaining between them. Germline V lookup: CDR1 MNHNS, CDR2 SASEGT. This CDR3 contains 15 residues. CDR3 in amino acids: CASSSSLAEYNEQFF. CDR3 nucleotides: TGTGCCAGCAGCTCTTCGTTGGCGGAATACAATGAGCAGTTCTTC.

This chain links TRBV28 with TRBJ2-3, with a possible D match to TRBD2 (6 bases). The CDR3 is made up of 14 amino acids. CDR1 MDHEN and CDR2 SYDVKM come from the germline V gene. Trimming left V 3 bases short and J 0 bases short, with 7 bases between. The CDR3 is CASSFGGSTDTQYF. The CDR3 DNA sequence: TGTGCCAGCAGTTTCGGGGGAAGCACAGATACGCAGTATTTT.

V usage is TRBV9 and J usage is TRBJ1-1, with 8 positions matching TRBD1. Unmatched junction bases numbered 8, after V lost 2 bases and J lost 5 bases. CDR1 is SGDLS, CDR2 YYNGEE, per germline. The CDR3 consists of 15 residues. CDR3 nucleotides: TGTGCCAGCAGCGTGGAAATACAGGGGGGGACTGAAGCTTTCTTT. Protein: CASSVEIQGGTEAFF.

The chain uses TRBV5-1 and TRBJ2-1, with 14 bases aligning to TRBD2. The CDR3 sequence is 18 residues long. Germline V lookup: CDR1 SGHRS, CDR2 YFSETQ. V was clipped by 4 bases and J by 0 bases; unmatched bases: 6. The CDR3 DNA is TGCGCCAGCAGCCCTGGGACTAGCGGGGGAAGCTCCTACAATGAGCAGTTCTTC. This gives the protein CASSPGTSGGSSYNEQFF.

The DNA of the CDR3 is TGTGCCAGCAGCAGAGGAGGGGGGGGAAACACCATATATTTT. It translates to CASSRGGGGNTIYF. This chain joins TRBV6-5 and TRBJ1-3; TRBD1 might be the D (6 bases). Deletions cut 6 bases from V and 4 bases from J, with 13 bases between. The CDR3 covers 14 residues. Germline V CDR1 and CDR2: MNHEY, SVGAGI.

The chain uses TRBV6-4 and TRBJ1-2, with 9 bases matching TRBD1. With V trimmed by 6 bases and J by 7 bases, 12 bases remained unmatched. The CDR3 spans 15 residues. The germline V gene has CDR1 MRHNA and CDR2 SNTAGT. As DNA, the CDR3 is TGTGCCAGCAGCCTCATTGGGGGACAGGGATCTGGCTACACCTTC. This sequence encodes CASSLIGGQGSGYTF.